This entry concerns a single T cell receptor (beta chain). As yet, its antigen is unknown. Gene labels here are mouse ones. With the read ending 1 residue before the CDR3 end, the germline J gene is used to fill in that end. Germline assignment: CDR1 KGHPV and CDR2 FQNQEV (reference sequence). The CDR3 sequence is 14 residues long. V lost 4 bases to trimming and J lost 0 bases, with 6 bases between them. Method: immunoSEQ multiplex PCR; TCRdb's copy keeps in-frame clones and lacks some. The profile shows 6,500 to 7,500 clones, around half of them singletons. This entry is derived from a study of tissue T cells after allogeneic stem cell transplantation. Specified time point: mouse harvest day 7 after allogeneic transplant. The graft held 10^6 splenic CD5+ T cells and 10^7 T-cell-depleted bone marrow cells. Findings and limits, study-wide: Blood and spleen captured only part of the tissue TCR repertoire. Alloreactivity or antigen specificity of tissue TCRs was not determined; some clones might be host cells. Motif-based clustering found tissue-specific repertoire signatures shared across patients, though few clones were shared.

The sample comprised gut tissue. The source is a female BALB/c mouse given C57BL/6 T cells with graft-versus-host disease after an allogeneic hematopoietic cell transplant. The chain joins TRBV26 to TRBJ1-4; D gene uncertain. The CDR3: CASSRGVSNERLFF. The part of the CDR3 DNA that was read is TGTGCCAGCAGTCGAGGCGTTTCCAACGAAAGATTATTT.